Here is one T cell receptor (beta chain) with its context. This sample was included in a study of blood T cell repertoires in COVID-19. Study-wide background: Acute-phase and convalescent COVID-19 samples originated in the United States, Italy and Spain. Sources were T cells, B-cell-depleted T cells, or PBMCs; the material itself was cDNA or gDNA.

Authors' analysis steps: Reference gene primers were amplified, and this amplification served to estimate nucleated cell counts. Method: immunoSEQ multiplex PCR; TCRdb's copy keeps in-frame clones and lacks some. D and trimming come from the DNA, and the V and J calls and clone size come from that table. The profile shows about 82,000 clones, around four fifths of them singletons. J was trimmed by 4 bases and V by 6 bases; bases with no gene match: 6. CDR1 and CDR2 from the germline V gene are SGHVS and FNYEAQ. CDR3 size: 15 residues. Sequenced: peripheral blood. The V gene is TRBV7-6, the J gene TRBJ2-2; 9 nucleotides align to TRBD2. The clonotype was recovered from an older man with active or convalescent COVID-19. The CDR3 loop reads CASRIAGDLTGELFF. The CDR3 DNA reads TGTGCCAGCAGGATAGCGGGGGACCTCACCGGGGAGCTGTTTTTT.